This TCR beta chain is from a study of T cells of healthy individuals. TCRdb reprocessed the 5' RACE reads with MiXCR, giving one entry per CDR3 protein. The data hold some 100,000 distinct CDR3 sequences, with around 17% observed a single time. This clonotype was observed at least ten times. The CDR3 runs 15 residues. Germline CDR1 is MGHDK and CDR2 is SYGVNS. V shed 3 bases and J shed 8 bases, with 17 bases lying between them. The receptor comes from a human donor in good health. The V gene is TRBV25-1, the J gene TRBJ2-1; D not certain. The CDR3 is CASSEAVGKSDEQFF. The CDR3 region has the DNA TGTGCCAGCAGTGAGGCGGTTGGAAAGAGCGATGAGCAGTTCTTC.